Described below is a single TCR beta chain sequence and its context. Antigen specificity is unknown. Trimming stripped 1 base from V and 5 bases from J, with 14 bases between. The V gene's germline CDR1 is SGHTA and CDR2 FQGNSA. This CDR3 has 15 amino acids. This sample is part of a study of monozygotic twins with cystic fibrosis. The method was immunoSEQ multiplex PCR; TCRdb's version includes in-frame clones alone and lacks a portion of them. The sample includes about 29,000 clones, 85% seen only once; the top ten take 0.7% to 0.9%. Study-wide findings and caveats: Monozygotic CF twins shared more identical nucleotide clonotypes than unrelated patients.

Sequencing input: blood. The source is a girl aged 2-15 years with cystic fibrosis. The J gene is TRBJ2-5, the V gene TRBV7-2; D may correspond to TRBD1 or TRBD2 (6 bases each). This chain's CDR3 is CASSLGSRGGETQYF. The CDR3 DNA sequence: TGTGCCAGCAGCTTAGGGTCCAGGGGAGGCGAGACCCAGTACTTC.